Sequencing of this T cell receptor (beta chain) was carried out in a study of CD8 T cells in Susac syndrome. V lost 4 bases to trimming and J lost 3 bases, with 10 bases between them. CDR3 size: 12 residues. The germline gives CDR1 SQVTM, CDR2 ANQGSEA. The RNA, 0.5 to 1 ug, was put through reverse transcription using random hexamers. TCRdb reanalysed the immunoSEQ multiplex PCR reads using MiXCR and keeps one entry per CDR3 protein. Among 200,000 to 250,000 distinct CDR3 sequences listed, around 95% were seen once. The V and J genes are TRBV29-1 and TRBJ2-7, with a weak D call TRBD1 (6 bases). The specimen was CD4+ T cells from PBMCs. The receptor was isolated from a human donor with multiple sclerosis. Here the CDR3 reads CSVGKGDYEQYF. The CDR3 coding sequence is TGCAGCGTTGGGAAGGGGGACTACGAGCAGTACTTC.